The sequence of this T cell receptor beta chain was determined in a study of cytomegalovirus exposure and HLA in healthy donors. Study in general: Earlier results showed 90 million to 120 million unique TCR beta sequences derived from roughly 180 million T cells. Inside one of the first data releases sat 75 million to 100 million unique TCRs taken from HLA-typed donors.

This PCR relied on a set of 60 Vbeta primers and 13 Jbeta primers. Assay: immunoSEQ multiplex PCR; the TCRdb copy retains only in-frame clones and omits some. In the table there are over 120,000 clones, 80% of which are singletons. This CDR3 is built from 14 residues. CDR1 is LGHNA, CDR2 YNFKEQ, per germline. V gave up 0 bases and J gave up 7 bases; unmatched junction bases: 5. This clone came up a few times. The rearrangement joins TRBV4-2 to TRBJ1-1, with 7 bases aligning to TRBD1. The source of this sequence is a middle-aged man in good health and CMV-seronegative. The sequencing input was PBMCs. For the CDR3, the DNA is TGTGCCAGCAGCCAAGAGGTAAGGGACAGTGAAGCTTTCTTT. Translated, it gives CASSQEVRDSEAFF.